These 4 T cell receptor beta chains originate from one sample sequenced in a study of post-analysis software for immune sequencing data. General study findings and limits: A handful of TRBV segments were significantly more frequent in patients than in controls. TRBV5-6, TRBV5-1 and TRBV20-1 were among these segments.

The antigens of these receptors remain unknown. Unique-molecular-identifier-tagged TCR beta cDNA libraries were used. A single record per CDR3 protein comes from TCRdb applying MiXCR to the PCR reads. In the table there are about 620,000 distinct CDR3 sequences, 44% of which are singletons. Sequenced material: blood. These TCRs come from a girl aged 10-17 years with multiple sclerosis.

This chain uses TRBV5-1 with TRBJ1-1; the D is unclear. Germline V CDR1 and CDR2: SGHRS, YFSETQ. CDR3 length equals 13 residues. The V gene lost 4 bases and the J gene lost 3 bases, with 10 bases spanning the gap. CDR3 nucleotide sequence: TGCGCCAGCAGCGGATCCGTGGACACTGAAGCTTTCTTT. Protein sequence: CASSGSVDTEAFF. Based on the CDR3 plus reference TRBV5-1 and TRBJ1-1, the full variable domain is KAGVTQTPRYLIKTRGQQVTLSCSPISGHRSVSWYQQTPGQGLQFLFEYFSETQRNKGNFPGRFSGRQFSNSRSEMNVSTLELGDSALYLCASSGSVDTEAFFGQGTRLTVV.

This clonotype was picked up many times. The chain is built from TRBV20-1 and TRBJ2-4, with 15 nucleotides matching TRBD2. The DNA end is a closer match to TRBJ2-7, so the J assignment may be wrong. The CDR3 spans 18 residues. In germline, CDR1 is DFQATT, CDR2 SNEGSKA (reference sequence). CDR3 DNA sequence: TGCAGTGCTAGAGGAGCCGGGACTAGCGGGGGGCAGGTGTACGAGCAGTACTTC. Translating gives CSARGAGTSGGQVYEQYF.

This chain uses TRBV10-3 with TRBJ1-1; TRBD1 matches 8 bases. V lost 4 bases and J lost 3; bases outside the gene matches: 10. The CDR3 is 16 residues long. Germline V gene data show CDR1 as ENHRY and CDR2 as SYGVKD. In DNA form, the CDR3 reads TGTGCCATCAGTGGAATCAGGGGGCGCAGGGACACTGAAGCTTTCTTT. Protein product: CAISGIRGRRDTEAFF.

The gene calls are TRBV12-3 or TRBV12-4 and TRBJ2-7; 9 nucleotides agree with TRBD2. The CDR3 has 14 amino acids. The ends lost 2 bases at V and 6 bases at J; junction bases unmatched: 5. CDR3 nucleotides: TGTGCCAGCAGTTTAACCCTAGCGGGGACCGAGCAGTACTTC. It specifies CASSLTLAGTEQYF.